Presented here are 6 T cell receptor beta chains from one specimen sequenced in a study of blood T cell repertoires in COVID-19. The table came from immunoSEQ multiplex PCR; TCRdb's copy has only in-frame clones and leaves some out. The sample lists 25,000 to 35,000 clones; 55% to 75% were seen once. Sample: peripheral blood. Receptors were obtained from a boy between 2 and 10 years old with active or convalescent COVID-19.

The DNA of the CDR3 is TGTGCCAGCAGTTACCCGGAAGGTGCGGGACAGAGCCCTTACGAGCAGTACTTC. It codes for CASSYPEGAGQSPYEQYF. The chain links TRBV6-2 or TRBV6-3 to TRBJ2-7; D is perhaps TRBD1 (7 bases). This CDR3 is 18 amino acids long. Trimming took 2 bases from V and 4 from J, leaving 24 bases between them. Germline V gene sequence: CDR1 MNHEY, CDR2 SVGEGT.

The gene calls are TRBV30 and TRBJ1-2; D possibly corresponds to TRBD1 (6 bases). This CDR3 is built from 15 residues. Deletions cut 2 bases from V and 4 bases from J, with 17 bases between. Germline loops: CDR1 GTSNPN, CDR2 SVGIG (reference sequence). Written as DNA, the CDR3 is TGTGCCTGGAGTACAGGCAGGGGCGTTCTCTATGGCTACACCTTC. Protein: CAWSTGRGVLYGYTF.

The V call is TRBV2, the J call TRBJ1-5, with a possible D match to TRBD1 (5 bases). The CDR3 extends over 14 amino acids. V lost 7 bases and J 0 bases, leaving 10 bases between the germline ends. Germline CDR1 and CDR2: SNHLY and FYNNEI. DNA of the CDR3: TGTGCCAGCACACGGGGGTATAGCAATCAGCCCCAGCATTTT. Translation: CASTRGYSNQPQHF. Variable domain in full (rest from reference TRBV2 and TRBJ1-5): EPEVTQTPSHQVTQMGQEVILRCVPISNHLYFYWYRQILGQKVEFLVSFYNNEISEKSEIFDDQFSVERPDGSNFTLKIRSTKLEDSAMYFCASTRGYSNQPQHFGDGTRLSIL.

This clone was observed a single time. The chain couples TRBV6-2 or TRBV6-3 to TRBJ2-1, with 7 bases aligning to TRBD2. The CDR3 contains 17 residues. The junction had 14 bases not matched to a gene; V was cut back by 5 bases and J by 4 bases. Germline V lookup: CDR1 MNHEY, CDR2 SVGEGT. The CDR3 nucleotides are TGTGCCAGCAGTCAAATTGTTGGGAGGGCCGAGTACAATGAGCAGTTCTTC. Protein product: CASSQIVGRAEYNEQFF.

The chain is built from TRBV7-9 and TRBJ1-1; tentatively, D is TRBD1 (6 bases). CDR1 SEHNR and CDR2 FQNEAQ come from the germline V gene (reference sequence). Deletions cut 5 bases from V and 5 bases from J, with 18 bases between. The CDR3 loop spans 15 amino acids. CDR3 amino acids: CASSQSQGYKTEAFF. CDR3 coding DNA: TGTGCCAGCAGCCAGAGTCAGGGGTACAAAACTGAAGCTTTCTTT.

The chain combines TRBV7-9 with TRBJ2-3, with TRBD2 matching 10 bases. V lost 6 bases to trimming and J lost 4 bases; unmatched junction nucleotides: 10. This CDR3 is built from 16 residues. The germline CDR1 and CDR2 sequences are SEHNR and FQNEAQ (reference sequence). This chain's CDR3 is CASSSNSGRPSDTQYF. The CDR3 DNA is TGTGCCAGCAGTTCGAATAGCGGGAGGCCCTCAGATACGCAGTATTTT.